Shown below are 21 T cell receptor beta chains from a single sample sequenced in a study of long-term antiretroviral therapy in people with HIV. Running of the v3.0 immunoSEQ assay took place at survey level. Profiling relied on immunoSEQ multiplex PCR, and the TCRdb table lists in-frame clones only, not all of them. The sample has roughly 18,000 clones; approximately 90% are singletons. The starting material was unsorted PBMCs, obtained 4.2 years after starting antiretroviral therapy. The receptors were sampled from a man aged 45-65 years with HIV.

Only a few counts were recorded for this clone. V usage is TRBV19 and J usage is TRBJ1-5; no clear D. V was clipped by 4 bases and J by 8 bases, with 18 bases between them. Germline values: CDR1 LNHDA, CDR2 SQIVND (reference sequence). The CDR3 has 15 residues. In nucleotides, the CDR3 is TGTGCCAGTAGTACCCCCTACAAGAAAGTGGAGCCCCAGCATTTT. It translates to CASSTPYKKVEPQHF.

V usage is TRBV6-5 and J usage is TRBJ1-1; no reliable D call. The CDR3 spans 13 residues. Trimming cost V 0 bases and J 5 bases, with 7 bases left between them. Germline V CDR1 and CDR2: MNHEY, SVGAGI. The CDR3 coding sequence is TGTGCCAGCAGTTACTCGAGAGGGACTGAAGCTTTCTTT. Protein sequence: CASSYSRGTEAFF.

CDR3 in DNA: TGTGCCAGTAGTATAGAGGCCAGGGCCTACGAGCAGTACTTC. It specifies CASSIEARAYEQYF. The V gene is TRBV19, the J gene TRBJ2-7, with a tentative D call TRBD1 (5 bases). V dropped 0 bases and J dropped 2 bases, with 8 bases sitting between them. This CDR3 region has 14 residues. Germline-derived CDR1 and CDR2 are LNHDA and SQIVND (reference sequence). The variable domain in full, with the rest retrieved from reference TRBV19 and TRBJ2-7, is DGGITQSPKYLFRKEGQNVTLSCEQNLNHDAMYWYRQDPGQGLRLIYYSQIVNDFQKGDIAEGYSVSREKKESFPLTVTSAQKNPTAFYLCASSIEARAYEQYFGPGTRLTVT.

The DNA of the CDR3 is TGTGCCAGCAGTGAGGGCTCCTACAATGAGCAGTTCTTC. Amino acid sequence: CASSEGSYNEQFF. This sequence joins TRBV2 and TRBJ2-1; D gene unclear. V lost 3 bases, J lost 0 bases, and 3 bases lay in between. The CDR3 length is 13 residues. Germline CDR1 reads SNHLY; CDR2 reads FYNNEI.

The rearrangement uses TRBV15 and TRBJ2-7, with D possibly TRBD2 on 5 matching bases. The CDR3 has 15 residues. Germline CDR1 reads LNHNV; CDR2 reads YYDKDF (reference sequence). Trimming left V 0 bases short and J 9 bases short, with 18 bases between. The CDR3 region is CATSRDWTGSYGQYF. The CDR3, as DNA: TGTGCCACCAGCAGAGATTGGACTGGATCTTATGGGCAGTACTTC.

V usage is TRBV6-6 and J usage is TRBJ1-5, with no clear D. Between the trimmed V and J ends, which lost 6 bases and 5 bases, there was a span of 11 bases. Germline CDR1 MNHNY, CDR2 SVGAGI (reference sequence). The CDR3 length is 13 residues. CDR3 in amino acids: CASRVGYHQPQHF. DNA for the CDR3: TGTGCCAGCAGGGTAGGGTACCATCAGCCCCAGCATTTT.

This chain links TRBV18 with TRBJ2-1; TRBD1 matches 7 bases. Per the germline V gene, CDR1 is KGHSH and CDR2 is LQKENI. The trim removed 5 bases at V and 8 bases at J, leaving 9 bases unmatched. The CDR3 consists of 14 residues. The CDR3 reads CASSDYRGGDEQFF. The CDR3 coding sequence is TGTGCCAGCTCAGACTACAGGGGTGGGGATGAGCAGTTCTTC.

The chain has TRBV13 and TRBJ2-4; D ambiguous. CDR3 length: 15 residues. The V end lost 0 bases, the J end lost 2 bases, and 8 bases lay between the germline ends. The germline V gene encodes CDR1 PRHDT and CDR2 FYEKMQ (reference sequence). The CDR3 here is CASSLGRSSKNIQYF. The CDR3 DNA follows: TGTGCCAGCAGCTTAGGCAGGTCTTCCAAAAACATTCAGTACTTC. The whole variable domain, filled in from reference TRBV13 and TRBJ2-4, reads AAGVIQSPRHLIKEKRETATLKCYPIPRHDTVYWYQQGPGQDPQFLISFYEKMQSDKGSIPDRFSAQQFSDYHSELNMSSLELGDSALYFCASSLGRSSKNIQYFGAGTRLSVL.

This rearrangement joins TRBV5-4 to TRBJ1-1; 7 bases are shared with TRBD1. V trimming: 4 bases; J trimming: 5 bases; junction bases outside the gene matches: 8. The CDR3 covers 14 residues. Germline V gene data show CDR1 as SGHNT and CDR2 as YYREEE (reference sequence). The CDR3, as DNA: TGTGCCAGCAGCCCCTTAACAGGGGAGACTGAAGCTTTCTTT. Translated: CASSPLTGETEAFF.

The chain employs TRBV15 and TRBJ2-2; D is undetermined. Germline CDR1 LNHNV, CDR2 YYDKDF (reference sequence). V was trimmed by 8 bases and J by 1 base, leaving 5 bases between them. The CDR3 extends over 12 amino acids. For the CDR3, the DNA is TGTGCCACCGCGGAGAACACCGGGGAGCTGTTTTTT. As protein: CATAENTGELFF.

The J gene is TRBJ1-1, the V gene TRBV5-8; no clear D gene. CDR1 SGHTS and CDR2 YDEGEE come from the germline V gene. The germline V and J ends were trimmed by 2 bases and 3 bases, with 11 bases remaining between them. The CDR3 runs to 14 residues. DNA for the CDR3: TGTGCCAGCAGCTTAGGAATGCGGGACACTGAAGCTTTCTTT. Translating it yields CASSLGMRDTEAFF. Looking up the rest from reference TRBV5-8 and TRBJ1-1 gives the full variable domain: EAGVTQSPTHLIKTRGQQATLRCSPISGHTSVYWYQQALGLGLQFLLWYDEGEERNRGNFPPRFSGRQFPNYSSELNVNALELEDSALYLCASSLGMRDTEAFFGQGTRLTVV.

The V call is TRBV7-8, the J call TRBJ1-1; D is unresolved. The CDR3 spans 14 residues. Germline V CDR1 and CDR2: SGHVS, FQNEAQ. V shed 1 base and J shed 6 bases, with 12 bases lying between them. The CDR3 region has the DNA TGTGCCAGCAGCTTAGGGCCGGCTAACCCTGAAGCTTTCTTT. Its protein product is CASSLGPANPEAFF.

The V call is TRBV18, the J call TRBJ2-5; the D is unclear. V gave up 3 bases and J gave up 3 bases, with 8 bases separating them. The CDR3 covers 13 residues. Per the germline V gene, CDR1 is KGHSH and CDR2 is LQKENI. CDR3 bases: TGTGCCAGCTCACCTTTTGAAGAAGAGACCCAGTACTTC. This codes for CASSPFEEETQYF.

The chain uses TRBV25-1 and TRBJ1-4; no reliable D call. There are 13 residues in the CDR3. In germline, CDR1 is MGHDK, CDR2 SYGVNS. With 5 bases removed from V and 4 bases from J, the gap between germline ends came to 8 bases. CDR3 nucleotides: TGTGCCAGCAGTTCGACTGTTAATGAAAAACTGTTTTTT. Encoded protein: CASSSTVNEKLFF.

This rearrangement joins TRBV2 to TRBJ1-2; the match to TRBD1 covers 8 bases. Germline V gene sequence: CDR1 SNHLY, CDR2 FYNNEI. Trimming took 5 bases from V and 2 from J; bases not matched to a gene: 4. This CDR3 has 14 amino acids. CDR3 region: CASSIGTGNYGYTF. In DNA, the CDR3 is TGTGCCAGCAGTATCGGGACAGGCAACTATGGCTACACCTTC. Together with reference TRBV2 and TRBJ1-2, the CDR3 gives the full variable domain: EPEVTQTPSHQVTQMGQEVILRCVPISNHLYFYWYRQILGQKVEFLVSFYNNEISEKSEIFDDQFSVERPDGSNFTLKIRSTKLEDSAMYFCASSIGTGNYGYTFGSGTRLTVV.

This chain uses TRBV9 with TRBJ2-2; tentatively, D is TRBD2 (6 bases). Trimming removed 3 bases from V and 5 bases from J, with 20 bases in between. The CDR3 is 17 amino acids. The germline V gene encodes CDR1 SGDLS and CDR2 YYNGEE. As DNA, the CDR3 is TGTGCCAGCAGCGCGAAGAGGGGACTGGGTGGGACCGGGGAGCTGTTTTTT. It translates to CASSAKRGLGGTGELFF.

The chain couples TRBV30 to TRBJ1-4, with TRBD1 matching over 8 bases. Trimming at V came to 6 bases and at J to 8 bases, leaving 5 bases not matched to a gene. Germline values: CDR1 GTSNPN, CDR2 SVGIG (reference sequence). This CDR3 region has 12 residues. The CDR3 region is CACNRGGEKLFF. The CDR3 bases are TGTGCCTGCAACAGGGGGGGAGAAAAACTGTTTTTT.

V and J are TRBV4-1 and TRBJ2-7, with D unclear. From germline, CDR1 is MGHRA and CDR2 YSYEKL. V lost 1 base and J 0 bases, leaving 13 bases between the germline ends. The CDR3 covers 16 residues. CDR3 protein: CASSQVARQNSYEQYF. The CDR3 nucleotides read TGCGCCAGCAGCCAAGTGGCCAGGCAAAACTCCTACGAGCAGTACTTC.

The rearrangement links TRBV10-3 to TRBJ1-2; weak D call: TRBD1 (5 bases). Germline V gives CDR1 ENHRY, CDR2 SYGVKD. This CDR3 region has 15 residues. Trimming removed 0 bases from V and 1 base from J, with 9 bases in between. CDR3 in amino acids: CAISESRGINYGYTF. The CDR3 nucleotides are TGTGCCATCAGTGAGTCGAGGGGTATTAACTATGGCTACACCTTC.

This chain links TRBV7-9 with TRBJ1-4, with no clear D. The CDR3 contains 14 residues. Germline CDR1 and CDR2: SEHNR and FQNEAQ (reference sequence). Trimming shortened V by 4 bases and J by 3 bases, and 9 bases separated the two germline ends. CDR3 coding DNA: TGTGCCAGCAGCTCGGACGGCCCTAATGAAAAACTGTTTTTT. Translated: CASSSDGPNEKLFF. The variable domain in full, with the rest retrieved from reference TRBV7-9 and TRBJ1-4, is DTGVSQNPRHKITKRGQNVTFRCDPISEHNRLYWYRQTLGQGPEFLTYFQNEAQLEKSRLLSDRFSAERPKGSFSTLEIQRTEQGDSAMYLCASSSDGPNEKLFFGSGTQLSVL.

This clone was seen a single time. The J gene is TRBJ1-2, the V gene TRBV28; 7 nucleotides agree with TRBD1. Looked up from germline, CDR1 is MDHEN and CDR2 is SYDVKM. The CDR3 has 15 residues. The trim removed 6 bases at V and 4 bases at J, leaving 11 bases unmatched. CDR3 loop: CASRTTGTALYGYTF. Here the CDR3 DNA reads TGTGCCAGCAGAACGACCGGGACAGCCCTCTATGGCTACACCTTC.